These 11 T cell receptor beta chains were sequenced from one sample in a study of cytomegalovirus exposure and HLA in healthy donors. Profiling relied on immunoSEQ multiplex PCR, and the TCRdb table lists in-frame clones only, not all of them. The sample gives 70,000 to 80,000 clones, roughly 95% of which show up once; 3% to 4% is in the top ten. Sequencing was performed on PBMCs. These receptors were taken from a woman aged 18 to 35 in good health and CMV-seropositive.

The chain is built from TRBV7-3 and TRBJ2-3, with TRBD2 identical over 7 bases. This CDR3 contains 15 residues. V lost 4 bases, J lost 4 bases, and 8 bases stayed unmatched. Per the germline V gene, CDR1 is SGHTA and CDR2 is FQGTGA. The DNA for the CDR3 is TGTGCCAGCAGCTCTCGAGCGGGGAACGCAGATACGCAGTATTTT. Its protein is CASSSRAGNADTQYF. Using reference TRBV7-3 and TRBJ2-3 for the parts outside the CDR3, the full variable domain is GAGVSQTPSNKVTEKGKYVELRCDPISGHTALYWYRQSLGQGPEFLIYFQGTGAADDSGLPNDRFFAVRPEGSVSTLKIQRTERGDSAVYLCASSSRAGNADTQYFGPGTRLTVL.

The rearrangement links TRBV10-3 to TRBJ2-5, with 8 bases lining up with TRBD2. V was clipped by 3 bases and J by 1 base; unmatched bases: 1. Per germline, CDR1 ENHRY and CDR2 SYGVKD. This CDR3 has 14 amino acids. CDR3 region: CAISDGLAQETQYF. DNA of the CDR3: TGTGCCATCAGTGACGGACTAGCCCAAGAGACCCAGTACTTC.

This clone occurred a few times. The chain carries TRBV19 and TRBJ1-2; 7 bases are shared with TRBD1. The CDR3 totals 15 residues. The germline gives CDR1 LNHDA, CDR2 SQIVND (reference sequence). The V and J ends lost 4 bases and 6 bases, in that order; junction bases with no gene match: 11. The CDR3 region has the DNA TGTGCCAGTAGTACTGTGGCAGGGGGTATGGATGGCTACACCTTC. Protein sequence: CASSTVAGGMDGYTF.

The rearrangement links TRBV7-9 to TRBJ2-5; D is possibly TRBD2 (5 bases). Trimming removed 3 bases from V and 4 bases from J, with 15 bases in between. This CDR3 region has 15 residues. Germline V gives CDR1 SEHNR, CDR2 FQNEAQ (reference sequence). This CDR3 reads CASSLAGEARETQYF. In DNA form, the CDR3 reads TGTGCCAGCAGCTTGGCGGGTGAGGCGCGAGAGACCCAGTACTTC.

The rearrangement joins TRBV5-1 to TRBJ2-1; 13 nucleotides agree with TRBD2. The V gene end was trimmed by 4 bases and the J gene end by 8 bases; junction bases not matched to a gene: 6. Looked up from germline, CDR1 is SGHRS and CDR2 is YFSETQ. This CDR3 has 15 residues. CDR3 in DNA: TGCGCCAGCAGCCCCGGGACTAGCGGGATCGATGAGCAGTTCTTC. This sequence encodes CASSPGTSGIDEQFF.

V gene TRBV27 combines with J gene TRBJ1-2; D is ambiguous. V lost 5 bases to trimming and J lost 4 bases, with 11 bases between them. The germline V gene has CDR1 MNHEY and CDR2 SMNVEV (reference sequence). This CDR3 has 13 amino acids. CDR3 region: CASSRRGSYGYTF. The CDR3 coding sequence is TGTGCCAGCAGTCGACGAGGGTCCTATGGCTACACCTTC.

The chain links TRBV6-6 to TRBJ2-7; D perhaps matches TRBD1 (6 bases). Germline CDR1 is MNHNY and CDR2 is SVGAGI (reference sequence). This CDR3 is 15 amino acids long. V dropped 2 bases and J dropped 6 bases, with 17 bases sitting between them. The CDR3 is CASSYKSFGQFEQYF. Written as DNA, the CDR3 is TGTGCCAGCAGTTACAAGTCCTTCGGACAGTTCGAGCAGTACTTC.

CDR3 in DNA: TGTGCCAGCAGCCAAGATTCCGGGGAATTCAAAGCTTTCTTT. Protein sequence: CASSQDSGEFKAFF. The J gene is TRBJ1-1, the V gene TRBV14, with D unresolved. Germline V gene data show CDR1 as SGHDN and CDR2 as FVKESK. Trimming stripped 0 bases from V and 9 bases from J, with 14 bases between. The CDR3 runs to 14 residues.

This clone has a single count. The CDR3 spells CASSQLITGTGNGYTF. DNA of the CDR3: TGCGCCAGCAGCCAATTAATAACCGGGACAGGGAATGGCTACACCTTC. V and J are TRBV4-1 and TRBJ1-2; the match to TRBD1 covers 9 bases. V lost 2 bases and J lost 6; bases outside the gene matches: 10. CDR1 is MGHRA and CDR2 is YSYEKL in the germline V gene. The CDR3 loop spans 16 amino acids.

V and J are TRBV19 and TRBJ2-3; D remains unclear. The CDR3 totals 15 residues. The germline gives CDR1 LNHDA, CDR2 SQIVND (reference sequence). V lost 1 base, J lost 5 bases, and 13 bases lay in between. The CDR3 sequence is CASSIAGRVRDTQYF. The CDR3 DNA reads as TGTGCCAGTAGTATAGCAGGCAGAGTAAGAGATACGCAGTATTTT.

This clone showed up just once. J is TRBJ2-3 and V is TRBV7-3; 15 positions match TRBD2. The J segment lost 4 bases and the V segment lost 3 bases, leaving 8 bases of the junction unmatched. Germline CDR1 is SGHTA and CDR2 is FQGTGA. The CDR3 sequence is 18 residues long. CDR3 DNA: TGTGCCAGCAGCTTCACGGGACTAGCGGGAGGAGGCGCAGATACGCAGTATTTT. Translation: CASSFTGLAGGGADTQYF.